What follows describes a single T cell receptor beta chain. The repertoire was sequenced with immunoSEQ multiplex PCR; TCRdb's copy has only in-frame clones and lacks some. This repertoire shows approximately 200,000 clones, approximately 90% found once; its top ten account for roughly 3.5%. The data derive from a study of T cell responses to AZD1222 COVID-19 vaccine. Germline V CDR1 and CDR2: KGHSY, FQNENV. This CDR3 region has 18 residues. J lost 0 bases, V lost 2 bases, and 6 bases had no gene match. This clonotype was sampled from an adult who received the AZD1222 COVID-19 vaccine. V is TRBV16 and J is TRBJ2-1; 11 nucleotides agree with TRBD2. The specimen was peripheral blood, collected 28 days after the second AZD1222 dose. CDR3 bases: TGTGCCAGCAGCCAACGTCCTAGCGGGAGGAGCTCCTACAATGAGCAGTTCTTC. Translation: CASSQRPSGRSSYNEQFF.